This note documents a single TCR beta chain sequence. This record comes from a study of cytomegalovirus exposure and HLA in healthy donors. The germline V gene encodes CDR1 GTSNPN and CDR2 SVGIG (reference sequence). V shed 4 bases and J shed 8 bases, with 23 bases lying between them. This CDR3 contains 16 residues. PCR primers comprised 60 Vbeta and 13 Jbeta primers. TCRdb keeps only in-frame clones here, not all; method: immunoSEQ multiplex PCR. The sample totals over 200,000 clones. This clonotype was sampled from a woman in her thirties in good health and CMV-seropositive. The specimen sequenced was PBMCs. This chain links TRBV30 with TRBJ2-2; the D gene is possibly TRBD1 (6 bases). The CDR3 region has the DNA TGTGCCTGGACTATTCCGGGACACGTCTCGGGAGGGGAGCTGTTTTTT. Translated, it gives CAWTIPGHVSGGELFF.